One and the same sample provided the 15 T cell receptor beta chains below, sequenced in a study of shared clonotypes between healthy human individuals. TCRdb's copy holds only in-frame clones and misses some; the assay was immunoSEQ multiplex PCR. The table has about 1.5 million clones, approximately 98% seen once. Sequenced input: naive CD4+ T cells sorted from blood. Subset meaning: CD45RA+ positively selected. All receptors come from a young man in good health.

Written as DNA, the CDR3 is TGTGCCAGCAGCCCCAACCTTGCGGAAAGGGGAGATACGCAGTATTTT. This codes for CASSPNLAERGDTQYF. V usage is TRBV11-2 and J usage is TRBJ2-3; D might be TRBD1 (5 bases). Trimming took 5 bases from V and 5 from J, leaving 20 bases between them. In germline, CDR1 is SGHAT, CDR2 FQNNGV. The CDR3 is 16 amino acids.

The rearrangement joins TRBV4-2 to TRBJ2-3; D call uncertain. V was clipped by 3 bases and J by 2 bases, with 9 bases between them. The germline gives CDR1 LGHNA, CDR2 YNFKEQ. This CDR3 comprises 14 residues. CDR3: CASSQQPYTDTQYF. CDR3 coding DNA: TGTGCCAGCAGCCAGCAACCTTACACAGATACGCAGTATTTT.

The chain uses TRBV6-5 and TRBJ2-2, with 7 bases aligning to TRBD1. CDR1 and CDR2 (germline): MNHEY, SVGAGI. V gave up 5 bases and J gave up 7 bases; unmatched junction bases: 7. The CDR3 is made up of 14 amino acids. The CDR3 DNA reads TGTGCCAGCAGTACCGGACAGGATATCGGGGAGCTGTTTTTT. Amino acid sequence: CASSTGQDIGELFF.

The V and J genes are TRBV5-1 and TRBJ2-1; 11 bases match TRBD2. This CDR3 region has 15 residues. The V gene end was trimmed by 0 bases and the J gene end by 8 bases; junction bases not matched to a gene: 4. Germline V gene sequence: CDR1 SGHRS, CDR2 YFSETQ. CDR3 in amino acids: CASSLVSGRVDEQFF. The CDR3, as DNA: TGCGCCAGCAGCTTGGTTAGCGGGAGGGTCGATGAGCAGTTCTTC.

This chain joins TRBV5-5 and TRBJ2-3; D is unclear. V was shortened by 0 bases and J by 4 bases, with 12 bases between the two germline ends. The CDR3 extends over 15 amino acids. CDR1 and CDR2 from the germline V gene are SGHKS and YYEKEE (reference sequence). The CDR3 sequence: CASSLGPTPADTQYF. For the CDR3, the DNA is TGTGCCAGCAGCTTGGGGCCTACCCCCGCAGATACGCAGTATTTT.

V usage is TRBV6-4 and J usage is TRBJ2-3; D is ambiguous. V was pared by 6 bases and J by 13 bases, with 17 bases between. This CDR3 has 12 amino acids. Germline CDR1 and CDR2: MRHNA and SNTAGT. CDR3 region: CASRQVILWEYF. The CDR3 region has the DNA TGTGCCAGCAGGCAGGTTATTCTTTGGGAGTATTTT.

The rearrangement uses TRBV28 and TRBJ2-7, with 13 bases matching TRBD2. The CDR3 consists of 16 residues. Trimming at V came to 6 bases and at J to 3 bases, leaving 8 bases not matched to a gene. Germline V lookup: CDR1 MDHEN, CDR2 SYDVKM. As DNA, the CDR3 is TGTGCCAGCAGCGGACTAGCGGGAGTCCTCGACTACGAGCAGTACTTC. Translated, it gives CASSGLAGVLDYEQYF.

This clone showed up just once. V is TRBV4-3 and J is TRBJ1-1; D call uncertain. CDR1 is LGHNA and CDR2 is YSLEER in the germline V gene. This CDR3 spans 14 amino acids. V gave up 0 bases and J gave up 0 bases, with 5 bases separating them. CDR3 bases: TGCGCCAGCAGCCAAGAAGGCGTGAACACTGAAGCTTTCTTT. Protein: CASSQEGVNTEAFF.

CDR3 amino acids: CASSIKPTTMLSEQYF. Written as DNA, the CDR3 is TGTGCCAGCAGCATAAAGCCGACCACGATGCTATCCGAGCAGTACTTC. The V gene is TRBV9, the J gene TRBJ2-7; D is unclear. The germline CDR1 and CDR2 sequences are SGDLS and YYNGEE. CDR3 size: 16 residues. Trimming shortened V by 4 bases and J by 6 bases, and 23 bases separated the two germline ends.

The gene calls are TRBV5-5 and TRBJ2-3; a weak D match, TRBD2 (6 bases). CDR3 length equals 20 residues. The V gene lost 2 bases and the J gene lost 0 bases, with 25 bases spanning the gap. CDR1 and CDR2 from the germline V gene are SGHKS and YYEKEE (reference sequence). The CDR3 nucleotides read TGTGCCAGCAGCTTCGGACGAGGAATCGGGACTTCCACTAGCACAGATACGCAGTATTTT. Amino acid sequence: CASSFGRGIGTSTSTDTQYF.

The rearrangement links TRBV5-1 to TRBJ2-2; no reliable D call. Germline V gene lookup returns CDR1 SGHRS and CDR2 YFSETQ. The V end was cut by 1 base, the J end by 6 bases, with 16 bases between. The CDR3 length is 16 residues. CDR3 sequence reads: CASSLRWGIGSGELFF. The CDR3 coding sequence is TGCGCCAGCAGCTTGAGATGGGGAATCGGTTCCGGGGAGCTGTTTTTT.

J is TRBJ2-3 and V is TRBV27, with 7 bases matching TRBD2. There are 15 residues in the CDR3. Per the germline V gene, CDR1 is MNHEY and CDR2 is SMNVEV (reference sequence). V lost 6 bases and J lost 0; bases outside the gene matches: 6. CDR3 sequence: CASRRLAASTDTQYF. The CDR3 DNA sequence: TGTGCCAGCAGGCGACTAGCCGCTAGCACAGATACGCAGTATTTT.

J is TRBJ2-5 and V is TRBV10-3, with 8 nucleotides matching TRBD1. V dropped 3 bases and J dropped 5; count of bases not matched to a gene: 5. CDR3 length equals 14 residues. The V gene's germline CDR1 is ENHRY and CDR2 SYGVKD. The CDR3 sequence: CAISDGQGTETQYF. CDR3 in DNA: TGTGCCATCAGTGACGGACAGGGAACCGAGACCCAGTACTTC.

V gene TRBV10-3 combines with J gene TRBJ1-2; possibly TRBD1 for D (5 bases). The CDR3 extends over 12 amino acids. CDR1 is ENHRY, CDR2 SYGVKD, per germline. V lost 7 bases and J lost 5, with 11 bases in between. Here the CDR3 DNA reads TGTGCCATCATGGAGGGACGGTATGGCTACACCTTC. This sequence encodes CAIMEGRYGYTF.

The V and J genes are TRBV28 and TRBJ2-7; TRBD2 agrees at 8 bases. This CDR3 region has 15 residues. Germline lookup yields CDR1 MDHEN and CDR2 SYDVKM. Trimming removed 8 bases from V and 7 bases from J; junction bases left unmatched: 16. The CDR3 coding sequence is TGTGCCAGCGCCGGCGGCGGGAGGATCGGTCGAGAGCAGTACTTC. Translating it yields CASAGGGRIGREQYF.